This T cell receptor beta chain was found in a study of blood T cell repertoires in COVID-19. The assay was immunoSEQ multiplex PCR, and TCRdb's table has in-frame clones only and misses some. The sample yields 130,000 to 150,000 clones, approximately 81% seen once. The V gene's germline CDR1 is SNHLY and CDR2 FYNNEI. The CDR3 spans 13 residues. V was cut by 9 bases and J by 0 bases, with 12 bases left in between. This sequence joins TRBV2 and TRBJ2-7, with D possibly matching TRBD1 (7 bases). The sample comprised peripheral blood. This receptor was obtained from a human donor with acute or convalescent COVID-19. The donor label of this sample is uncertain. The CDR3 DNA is TGTGCCAGTGCGGGGACAGTCTCCTACGAGCAGTACTTC. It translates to CASAGTVSYEQYF.